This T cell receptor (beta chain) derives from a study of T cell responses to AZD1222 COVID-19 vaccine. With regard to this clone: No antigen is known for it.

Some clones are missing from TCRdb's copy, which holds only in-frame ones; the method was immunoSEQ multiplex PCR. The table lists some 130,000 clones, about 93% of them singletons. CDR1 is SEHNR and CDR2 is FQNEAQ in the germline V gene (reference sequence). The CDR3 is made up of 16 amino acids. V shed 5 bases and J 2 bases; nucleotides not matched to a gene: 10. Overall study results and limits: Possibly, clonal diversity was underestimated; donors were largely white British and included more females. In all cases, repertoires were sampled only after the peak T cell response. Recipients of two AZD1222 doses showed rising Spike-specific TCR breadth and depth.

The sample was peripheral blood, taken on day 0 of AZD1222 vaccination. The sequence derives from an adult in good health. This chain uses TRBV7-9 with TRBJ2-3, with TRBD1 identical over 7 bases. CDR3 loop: CASSPRQGLFTDTQYF. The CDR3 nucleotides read TGTGCCAGCAGCCCCAGACAGGGTTTATTCACAGATACGCAGTATTTT.